These T cell receptor beta chains were read from a single sample in a study of naive and memory T cell subsets. Using its own MiXCR run on the UMI-ligation and nested PCR reads, TCRdb lists one record per CDR3 protein. The sample contains around 140,000 distinct CDR3 sequences, approximately 20% of which appear only once. Input material: naive CD8+ T cells from blood. These receptors all come from a human donor in good health. Each CDR3 is given with its conserved first and last residue. Each record gives: CDR3 protein, CDR3 DNA, clone size, J gene, V gene, D gene. A D gene is named only where the DNA matches it firmly. Not every row has a clone size; where given, it reads once, few, many or a size class.

CDR3: CASSDWDRENYGYTF
DNA: TGTGCCAGCAGTGACTGGGACAGAGAGAACTATGGCTACACCTTC
size: few
J: TRBJ1-2
V: TRBV25-1
D: TRBD1

CDR3: CSVESGSGELFF
DNA: TGCAGCGTTGAGTCCGGTAGCGGGGAGCTGTTTTTT
size: .
J: TRBJ2-2
V: TRBV29-1
D: .

CDR3: CASTLTGGWGNEQFF
DNA: TGTGCCAGCACCCTGACGGGAGGATGGGGCAATGAGCAGTTCTTC
size: few
J: TRBJ2-1
V: TRBV12-3/TRBV12-4
D: TRBD2

CDR3: CASSPSVGEGSYEQYF
DNA: TGTGCCAGTAGTCCTAGTGTGGGGGAAGGGTCCTACGAGCAGTACTTC
size: .
J: TRBJ2-7
V: TRBV19
D: .

CDR3: CATWGGGDDGYTF
DNA: TGTGCCACCTGGGGAGGGGGCGACGATGGCTACACCTTC
size: .
J: TRBJ1-2
V: TRBV24-1
D: TRBD1

CDR3: CASSQVQLYEQYF
DNA: TGCGCCAGCAGCCAAGTCCAACTTTACGAGCAGTACTTC
size: many
J: TRBJ2-7
V: TRBV4-1
D: .

CDR3: CASSVAPYAGGAYEQYF
DNA: TGTGCCAGCAGCGTAGCCCCGTATGCGGGAGGGGCGTACGAGCAGTACTTC
size: once
J: TRBJ2-7
V: TRBV9
D: TRBD2

CDR3: CASSRSGTGFYEQYF
DNA: TGTGCCAGCAGCCGATCCGGGACGGGGTTCTACGAGCAGTACTTC
size: .
J: TRBJ2-7
V: TRBV7-6
D: .

CDR3: CASSLARGSSYEQYF
DNA: TGTGCCAGCAGCTTAGCGCGGGGGAGCTCCTACGAGCAGTACTTC
size: few
J: TRBJ2-7
V: TRBV7-6
D: TRBD2

CDR3: CASSRQRGSSYNEQFF
DNA: TGTGCCAGCAGCCGTCAAAGGGGGAGCTCCTACAATGAGCAGTTCTTC
size: few
J: TRBJ2-1
V: TRBV13
D: .

CDR3: CASSSPLSREQFF
DNA: TGTGCCAGCAGCTCTCCTCTCTCCCGCGAGCAGTTCTTC
size: .
J: TRBJ2-1
V: TRBV7-9
D: .

CDR3: CASSLNGGEGNEQFF
DNA: TGCGCCAGCAGCTTGAACGGTGGTGAGGGGAATGAGCAGTTCTTC
size: few
J: TRBJ2-1
V: TRBV5-1
D: .

CDR3: CASSFTGTDIYEQYF
DNA: TGCGCCAGCAGCTTCACCGGGACAGATATCTACGAGCAGTACTTC
size: few
J: TRBJ2-7
V: TRBV5-1
D: TRBD1

CDR3: CASSLGRELYGYTF
DNA: TGTGCCAGCAGTTTGGGGAGGGAGCTCTATGGCTACACCTTC
size: many
J: TRBJ1-2
V: TRBV28
D: .

CDR3: CASRSTGGDFTDTQYF
DNA: TGTGCCAGCAGAAGTACGGGGGGGGACTTCACAGATACGCAGTATTTT
size: .
J: TRBJ2-3
V: TRBV6-6
D: TRBD2

CDR3: CASSSPQGEKLFF
DNA: TGTGCCAGCAGCTCACCCCAGGGTGAAAAACTGTTTTTT
size: few
J: TRBJ1-4
V: TRBV12-3/TRBV12-4
D: .

CDR3: CASSLTLGLVDSDEQFF
DNA: TGTGCCAGCAGCTTAACTTTGGGGCTGGTTGATTCAGATGAGCAGTTCTTC
size: few
J: TRBJ2-1
V: TRBV11-2
D: .

CDR3: CASSLLVVGYNEQFF
DNA: TGTGCCAGCAGCTTACTAGTCGTAGGCTACAATGAGCAGTTCTTC
size: few
J: TRBJ2-1
V: TRBV7-9
D: .

CDR3: CASSPAYEAWGDTQYF
DNA: TGTGCCAGCAGCCCGGCTTATGAGGCCTGGGGAGATACGCAGTATTTT
size: .
J: TRBJ2-3
V: TRBV7-2
D: .

CDR3: CASASVTHTDTQYF
DNA: TGTGCCAGCGCCTCGGTGACTCACACAGATACGCAGTATTTT
size: few
J: TRBJ2-3
V: TRBV12-3/TRBV12-4
D: .

CDR3: CASSLTSGSIYEQYF
DNA: TGTGCCAGCAGTTTAACTAGCGGGTCGATTTACGAGCAGTACTTC
size: .
J: TRBJ2-7
V: TRBV27
D: TRBD2

CDR3: CASSQQMSSYEQYF
DNA: TGTGCCAGCAGCCAGCAGATGAGCTCCTACGAGCAGTACTTC
size: .
J: TRBJ2-7
V: TRBV5-6
D: .

CDR3: CSVLDTEAFF
DNA: TGCAGTGTTCTGGACACTGAAGCTTTCTTT
size: .
J: TRBJ1-1
V: TRBV20-1
D: .

CDR3: CSVGGQSYGYTF
DNA: TGCAGCGTTGGGGGACAGAGCTATGGCTACACCTTC
size: .
J: TRBJ1-2
V: TRBV29-1
D: TRBD1

CDR3: CASSLGLAGLQETQYF
DNA: TGTGCCAGCAGCTTAGGCCTCGCGGGCCTCCAAGAGACCCAGTACTTC
size: .
J: TRBJ2-5
V: TRBV11-1
D: .

CDR3: CASSLYAGEDSPLHF
DNA: TGTGCCAGCAGCTTATATGCGGGGGAGGATTCACCCCTCCACTTT
size: .
J: TRBJ1-6
V: TRBV7-6
D: .

CDR3: CASSNTGTSNQPQHF
DNA: TGTGCCAGCAGCAACACAGGGACGAGCAATCAGCCCCAGCATTTT
size: few
J: TRBJ1-5
V: TRBV12-3/TRBV12-4
D: .

CDR3: CASSQEDSGRAPDTQYF
DNA: TGCGCAAGCAGCCAAGAAGACAGCGGGAGGGCCCCAGATACGCAGTATTTT
size: few
J: TRBJ2-3
V: TRBV4-1
D: TRBD2

CDR3: CASSPGFGQPQHF
DNA: TGTGCCAGCAGTCCCGGTTTCGGGCAGCCCCAGCATTTT
size: .
J: TRBJ1-5
V: TRBV6-5
D: .

CDR3: CASRAGGGYGYTF
DNA: TGTGCCAGCAGGGCAGGGGGAGGCTATGGCTACACCTTC
size: few
J: TRBJ1-2
V: TRBV27
D: TRBD1

CDR3: CASSDRAEGNEQFF
DNA: TGTGCCAGCAGCGATCGAGCGGAGGGGAATGAGCAGTTCTTC
size: few
J: TRBJ2-1
V: TRBV7-6
D: .

CDR3: CASSLSGAGASEAFF
DNA: TGTGCCAGCAGTTTATCCGGGGCTGGGGCGTCTGAAGCTTTCTTT
size: few
J: TRBJ1-1
V: TRBV27
D: .

CDR3: CATSLGYTGELFF
DNA: TGTGCCACCAGTCTGGGTTACACCGGGGAGCTGTTTTTT
size: few
J: TRBJ2-2
V: TRBV24-1
D: .

CDR3: CASRKGLEVDEQFF
DNA: TGTGCCAGCAGAAAGGGGCTGGAGGTCGATGAGCAGTTCTTC
size: few
J: TRBJ2-1
V: TRBV27
D: .

CDR3: CASSPPQGARETQYF
DNA: TGTGCCAGCTCACCACCACAGGGGGCCAGGGAGACCCAGTACTTC
size: few
J: TRBJ2-5
V: TRBV18
D: TRBD1

CDR3: CASRPGDKGSYEQYF
DNA: TGTGCCAGCAGACCGGGGGACAAGGGCTCCTACGAGCAGTACTTC
size: few
J: TRBJ2-7
V: TRBV7-9
D: .

CDR3: CATSRTQGPTEAFF
DNA: TGTGCCACCAGCCGTACCCAGGGACCCACTGAAGCTTTCTTT
size: .
J: TRBJ1-1
V: TRBV15
D: .

CDR3: CASSLAGANNEQFF
DNA: TGTGCCAGCAGTTTAGCGGGAGCTAACAATGAGCAGTTCTTC
size: .
J: TRBJ2-1
V: TRBV6-2/TRBV6-3
D: TRBD2

CDR3: CASSATGNSYEQYF
DNA: TGCGCCAGCAGTGCGACAGGGAACTCCTACGAGCAGTACTTC
size: few
J: TRBJ2-7
V: TRBV10-2
D: TRBD1

CDR3: CATRTPTNEQFF
DNA: TGTGCCACCAGGACTCCAACCAATGAGCAGTTCTTC
size: .
J: TRBJ2-1
V: TRBV15
D: .

CDR3: CASSHTVEKLFF
DNA: TGTGCCAGCAGTCACACAGTTGAAAAACTGTTTTTT
size: few
J: TRBJ1-4
V: TRBV12-3/TRBV12-4
D: .

CDR3: CASSYSTQTYEQYF
DNA: TGTGCCAGCAGTTACTCGACTCAGACCTACGAGCAGTACTTC
size: .
J: TRBJ2-7
V: TRBV6-5
D: .

CDR3: CSAKPLSDTQYF
DNA: TGCAGTGCCAAACCTCTTTCAGATACGCAGTATTTT
size: .
J: TRBJ2-3
V: TRBV20-1
D: .

CDR3: CASSTPQGRPTDTQYF
DNA: TGTGCCAGCAGCACCCCGCAGGGGAGGCCCACAGATACGCAGTATTTT
size: few
J: TRBJ2-3
V: TRBV11-2
D: .